This section outlines one T cell receptor (beta chain) sequence together with its context. Its specificity is unknown. Amplification used 60 Vbeta primers and 13 Jbeta primers. Method: immunoSEQ multiplex PCR; TCRdb's copy keeps in-frame clones and lacks some. The sample includes a few hundred thousand clones, about 77% of them seen just once. The data belong to a study of cytomegalovirus exposure and HLA in healthy donors. Study-level points and caveats: Some highly shared sequence variants likely arose as a pipeline artifact. Most of the TCR beta V segments (in an earlier analysis) were productive either about 87% or about 30% of the time. Available immune exposure information covered CMV serostatus only. Rare sequences made up most TCRs, while some public TCRs were found in many donors.

Sequencing was done on a sample of PBMCs. This clonotype originated in a woman in her twenties or thirties in good health and CMV-seronegative.

The CDR3 region has the DNA TGCGCCAGCAGCCATAGGACGGGGAGCAATCAGCCCCAGCATTTT. It specifies CASSHRTGSNQPQHF. The chain is built from TRBV4-1 and TRBJ1-5; no clear D. V gave up 3 bases and J gave up 1 base, with 10 bases separating them. The CDR3 has 15 amino acids. Germline CDR1 is MGHRA and CDR2 is YSYEKL.